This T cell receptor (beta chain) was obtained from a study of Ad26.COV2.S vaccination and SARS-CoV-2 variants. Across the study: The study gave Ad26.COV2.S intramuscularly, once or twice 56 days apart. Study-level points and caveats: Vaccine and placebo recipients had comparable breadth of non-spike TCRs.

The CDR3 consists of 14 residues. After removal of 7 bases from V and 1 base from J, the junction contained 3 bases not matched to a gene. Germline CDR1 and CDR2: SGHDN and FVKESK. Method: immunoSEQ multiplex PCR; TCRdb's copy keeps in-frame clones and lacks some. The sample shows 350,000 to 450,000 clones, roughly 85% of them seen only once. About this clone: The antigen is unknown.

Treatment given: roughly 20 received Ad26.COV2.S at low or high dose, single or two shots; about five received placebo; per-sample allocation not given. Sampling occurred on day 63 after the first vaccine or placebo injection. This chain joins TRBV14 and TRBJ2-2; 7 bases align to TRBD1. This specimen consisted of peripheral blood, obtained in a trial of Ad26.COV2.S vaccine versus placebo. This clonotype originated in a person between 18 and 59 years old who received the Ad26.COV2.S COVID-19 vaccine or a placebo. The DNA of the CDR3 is TGTGCCAGCACGACAGGGCAGAACACCGGGGAGCTGTTTTTT. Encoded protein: CASTTGQNTGELFF.